The 24 T cell receptor beta chains given below trace back to one sample, sequenced in a study of T cell responses to AZD1222 COVID-19 vaccine. Assay used: immunoSEQ multiplex PCR; TCRdb lists only in-frame clones, some missing. Seen here are fewer than 120,000 clones, 85% to 95% observed once, and the top ten hold approximately 8%. The starting material was peripheral blood, obtained on day 0 of AZD1222 vaccination. These receptors came from an adult in good health.

This clone was detected a few times. The chain links TRBV27 to TRBJ1-2; D is unclear. Germline V CDR1 and CDR2: MNHEY, SMNVEV (reference sequence). This CDR3 region has 16 residues. V dropped 4 bases and J dropped 6 bases, with 21 bases sitting between them. The CDR3 reads CASSSIVTNLKNGYTF. The CDR3 nucleotides are TGTGCCAGCAGTTCTATCGTCACGAACCTGAAGAATGGCTACACCTTC.

The chain is built from TRBV6-5 and TRBJ1-1; possible D gene TRBD1, 6 bases. V shed 2 bases and J shed 5 bases, with 9 bases lying between them. The CDR3 sequence is 13 residues long. CDR1 is MNHEY and CDR2 is SVGAGI in the germline V gene. The CDR3 coding sequence is TGTGCCAGCAGTTACGGGGGGCGAACTGAAGCTTTCTTT. Amino acids: CASSYGGRTEAFF.

The CDR3 spells CASSQEGDPFF. The DNA for the CDR3 is TGTGCCAGCAGTCAGGAAGGGGATCCTTTCTTT. The genes are TRBV28 and TRBJ1-1, with D tentatively TRBD1 (5 bases). Germline CDR1 is MDHEN and CDR2 is SYDVKM. The germline V and J ends were trimmed by 5 bases and 12 bases, with 13 bases remaining between them. This CDR3 region has 11 residues.

The rearrangement joins TRBV4-1 to TRBJ1-2; 7 nucleotides align to TRBD1. CDR1 and CDR2 from the germline V gene are MGHRA and YSYEKL. The CDR3 has 14 residues. The ends lost 2 bases at V and 7 bases at J; junction bases unmatched: 7. The CDR3 nucleotides read TGCGCCAGCAGCCAATCCGGGACAGCTAGTGGCTACACCTTC. This translates into CASSQSGTASGYTF.

The chain uses TRBV9 and TRBJ2-7; D gene uncertain. Germline values: CDR1 SGDLS, CDR2 YYNGEE. V lost 0 bases, J lost 3 bases, and 13 bases lay in between. The CDR3 extends over 15 amino acids. CDR3 sequence reads: CASSVGWGSNYEQYF. The CDR3 nucleotides read TGTGCCAGCAGCGTAGGCTGGGGATCAAACTACGAGCAGTACTTC.

The rearrangement uses TRBV28 and TRBJ1-1, with D possibly matching TRBD1 (6 bases). Germline-derived CDR1 and CDR2 are MDHEN and SYDVKM. This CDR3 has 14 amino acids. V shed 4 bases and J shed 1 base, with 10 bases lying between them. DNA for the CDR3: TGTGCCAGCAGTTCAGGGGAAGGGAACACTGAAGCTTTCTTT. Translating gives CASSSGEGNTEAFF.

In nucleotides, the CDR3 is TGTGCCAGCAGTTTAAACGAACAGGGCTACTATGGCTACACCTTC. Translation: CASSLNEQGYYGYTF. V and J are TRBV27 and TRBJ1-2; possibly TRBD1 for D (6 bases). The germline V gene has CDR1 MNHEY and CDR2 SMNVEV (reference sequence). The CDR3 runs 15 residues. Trimming shortened V by 2 bases and J by 3 bases, and 13 bases separated the two germline ends.

V usage is TRBV27 and J usage is TRBJ1-1; D perhaps matches TRBD1 (5 bases). The CDR3 extends over 14 amino acids. V was cut by 4 bases and J by 1 base, with 10 bases left in between. The germline V gene encodes CDR1 MNHEY and CDR2 SMNVEV (reference sequence). This chain's CDR3 is CASSYGGGNTEAFF. Written as DNA, the CDR3 is TGTGCCAGCAGTTACGGGGGGGGGAACACTGAAGCTTTCTTT.

This clone has a handful of counts. V is TRBV12-3 or TRBV12-4 and J is TRBJ1-1; D is uncertain. This CDR3 is 13 amino acids long. Between the trimmed V and J ends, which lost 6 bases and 9 bases, there was a span of 17 bases. The CDR3 here is CASSIAVRNQAFF. DNA of the CDR3: TGTGCCAGCAGCATAGCCGTCAGGAACCAAGCTTTCTTT.

The chain carries TRBV15 and TRBJ2-7; 9 nucleotides align to TRBD2. The CDR3 loop spans 15 amino acids. Germline V gene sequence: CDR1 LNHNV, CDR2 YYDKDF (reference sequence). The V and J ends lost 0 bases and 2 bases, in that order; junction bases with no gene match: 2. The chain's CDR3 is CATSRERGGAYEQYF. In DNA form, the CDR3 reads TGTGCCACCAGCAGAGAGCGGGGGGGCGCCTACGAGCAGTACTTC.

V usage is TRBV7-8 and J usage is TRBJ1-5, with D perhaps TRBD1 (5 bases). The CDR3 consists of 15 residues. V lost 4 bases and J 2 bases, leaving 12 bases between the germline ends. Germline V lookup: CDR1 SGHVS, CDR2 FQNEAQ. The CDR3 loop is CASSSTRVGNQPQHF. The CDR3 DNA is TGTGCCAGCAGCTCCACCAGGGTCGGCAATCAGCCCCAGCATTTT.

The chain couples TRBV5-1 to TRBJ1-2; TRBD1 might be the D (5 bases). V was pared by 4 bases and J by 0 bases, with 10 bases between. From germline, CDR1 is SGHRS and CDR2 YFSETQ. CDR3 length: 14 residues. The CDR3 sequence is CASSQTASNYGYTF. In nucleotides, the CDR3 is TGCGCCAGCAGCCAGACAGCTTCTAACTATGGCTACACCTTC. Looking up the rest from reference TRBV5-1 and TRBJ1-2 gives the full variable domain: KAGVTQTPRYLIKTRGQQVTLSCSPISGHRSVSWYQQTPGQGLQFLFEYFSETQRNKGNFPGRFSGRQFSNSRSEMNVSTLELGDSALYLCASSQTASNYGYTFGSGTRLTVV.

The gene calls are TRBV7-2 and TRBJ1-2, with D unresolved. The V gene lost 5 bases and the J gene lost 3 bases, with 10 bases spanning the gap. CDR1 and CDR2 from the germline V gene are SGHTA and FQGNSA. The CDR3 has 13 residues. DNA for the CDR3: TGTGCCAGCAGCAGGTATCAGGACTATGGCTACACCTTC. It translates to CASSRYQDYGYTF.

The gene calls are TRBV10-1 and TRBJ1-1; maybe TRBD1 (6 bases). The germline CDR1 and CDR2 sequences are WNHNN and SYGVQD (reference sequence). This CDR3 is 14 amino acids long. The V gene lost 2 bases and the J gene lost 7 bases, with 14 bases spanning the gap. The CDR3, as DNA: TGCGCCAGCAGTGAGAGGAGGGGGGTAGGTGAAGCTTTCTTT. It specifies CASSERRGVGEAFF.

The chain links TRBV3-1 (or the pseudogene TRBV3-2) to TRBJ1-3; D not resolved. The CDR3 totals 14 residues. CDR1 is LGHDT, CDR2 YNNKEL, per germline (reference sequence). V lost 0 bases, J lost 1 base, and 4 bases lay in between. As DNA, the CDR3 is TGTGCCAGCAGCCAAGATTGGTCTGGAAACACCATATATTTT. Protein sequence: CASSQDWSGNTIYF.

The chain uses TRBV5-4 and TRBJ1-2, with D uncertain. From germline, CDR1 is SGHNT and CDR2 YYREEE (reference sequence). The CDR3 has 13 residues. Trimming removed 1 base from V and 3 bases from J, with 7 bases in between. The CDR3 DNA follows: TGTGCCAGCAGCTTGCGAGTCGACTATGGCTACACCTTC. Translation gives CASSLRVDYGYTF.

This chain joins TRBV12-3 or TRBV12-4 and TRBJ1-5; no clear D gene. V shed 7 bases and J shed 4 bases, with 11 bases lying between them. This CDR3 contains 13 residues. The CDR3 reads CASTLSPNQPQHF. CDR3 sequence (DNA): TGTGCCAGCACCTTGTCTCCTAATCAGCCCCAGCATTTT.

This chain connects TRBV19 to TRBJ1-5; D remains unclear. Germline CDR1 and CDR2: LNHDA and SQIVND (reference sequence). V lost 5 bases, J lost 11 bases, and 16 bases lay in between. The CDR3 contains 13 residues. Here the CDR3 reads CASSAGWPGAQHF. As DNA, the CDR3 is TGTGCCAGTAGTGCCGGGTGGCCCGGGGCCCAGCATTTT.

This chain uses TRBV30 with TRBJ1-3; D unclear. Trimming left V 0 bases short and J 0 bases short, with 9 bases between. Germline CDR1 and CDR2: GTSNPN and SVGIG (reference sequence). This CDR3 is built from 15 residues. The CDR3 coding sequence is TGTGCCTGGAGTGTGACCGATTCCTCTGGAAACACCATATATTTT. Translating it yields CAWSVTDSSGNTIYF.

This chain joins TRBV2 and TRBJ2-1; 10 positions agree with TRBD2. With V trimmed by 6 bases and J by 8 bases, 16 bases remained unmatched. CDR3 length equals 17 residues. Germline V gene data show CDR1 as SNHLY and CDR2 as FYNNEI. CDR3 in amino acids: CASRSVGAGGPRDEQFF. For the CDR3, the DNA is TGTGCCAGCAGGTCGGTGGGAGCGGGGGGGCCTAGGGATGAGCAGTTCTTC.

V usage is TRBV9 and J usage is TRBJ2-5; tentatively, D is TRBD2 (6 bases). Between the trimmed V and J ends, which lost 4 bases and 4 bases, there was a span of 17 bases. CDR1 is SGDLS and CDR2 is YYNGEE in the germline V gene. This CDR3 is 15 amino acids long. CDR3 in amino acids: CASSPNPSVRETQYF. The CDR3 DNA is TGTGCCAGCAGCCCCAACCCTAGCGTTCGAGAGACCCAGTACTTC.

The J gene is TRBJ1-4, the V gene TRBV7-9; D remains ambiguous. Germline CDR1 reads SEHNR; CDR2 reads FQNEAQ (reference sequence). Trimming stripped 5 bases from V and 4 bases from J, with 20 bases between. This CDR3 is built from 17 residues. CDR3 in amino acids: CASSGEVAALNNEKLFF. DNA of the CDR3: TGTGCCAGCAGCGGAGAGGTGGCAGCCCTAAATAATGAAAAACTGTTTTTT.

The chain carries TRBV10-1 and TRBJ2-5; D gene ambiguous. There are 14 residues in the CDR3. Germline CDR1 is WNHNN and CDR2 is SYGVQD (reference sequence). Deletions cut 5 bases from V and 5 bases from J, with 15 bases between. CDR3 sequence (DNA): TGCGCCAGCAGTAGCAAGGCCTCGCTGGAGACCCAGTACTTC. This encodes CASSSKASLETQYF.

V is TRBV11-2 and J is TRBJ1-2, with 9 bases matching TRBD1. This CDR3 is built from 16 residues. Germline loops: CDR1 SGHAT, CDR2 FQNNGV. J gave up 4 bases and V 5 bases, and 11 bases lay outside the gene matches. The CDR3 protein is CASSLTRTGASYGYTF. In nucleotides, the CDR3 is TGTGCCAGCAGCCTCACCAGGACAGGGGCCTCCTATGGCTACACCTTC. The full variable domain, in which reference TRBV11-2 and TRBJ1-2 provide the parts outside the CDR3, is EAGVAQSPRYKIIEKRQSVAFWCNPISGHATLYWYQQILGQGPKLLIQFQNNGVVDDSQLPKDRFSAERLKGVDSTLKIQPAKLEDSAVYLCASSLTRTGASYGYTFGSGTRLTVV.